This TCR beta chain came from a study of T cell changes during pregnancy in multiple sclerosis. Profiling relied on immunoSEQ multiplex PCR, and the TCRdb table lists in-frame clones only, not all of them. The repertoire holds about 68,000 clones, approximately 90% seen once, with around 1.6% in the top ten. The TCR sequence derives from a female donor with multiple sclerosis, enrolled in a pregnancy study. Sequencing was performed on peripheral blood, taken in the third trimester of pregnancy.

CDR3 bases: TGTGCCAGCAGCTTCAGGACTAGTGAGTATAGTGAGCAGTTCTTC. Translation: CASSFRTSEYSEQFF. This chain uses TRBV11-3 with TRBJ2-1; 7 bases are a match to TRBD2. In germline, CDR1 is SGHNT, CDR2 YENEEA. This CDR3 contains 15 residues. The V and J ends lost 3 bases and 9 bases, in that order; junction bases with no gene match: 11.